The 24 T cell receptor beta chains presented below share a single source sample, sequenced in a study of shared clonotypes between healthy human individuals. Clones were sequenced by immunoSEQ multiplex PCR, and TCRdb holds only the in-frame ones, with some missing. The sample shows over 2 million clones, roughly 94% of them seen only once. The sequenced material came from naive CD4+ T cells sorted from blood. Subset described: CD45RA+ positively selected. These receptors came from a man younger than 30 in good health.

This clone appeared a single time. The rearrangement joins TRBV5-6 to TRBJ1-5; TRBD1 might be the D (5 bases). The CDR3 runs 15 residues. Trimming left V 3 bases short and J 5 bases short, with 15 bases between. In germline, CDR1 is SGHDT, CDR2 YYEEEE. CDR3 DNA sequence: TGTGCCAGCAGCTGGGGACCGCACAACGATCAGCCCCAGCATTTT. Translated, it gives CASSWGPHNDQPQHF.

The rearrangement joins TRBV10-2 to TRBJ2-5, with 7 nucleotides matching TRBD1. V shed 2 bases, J shed 1 base, and the junction held 4 bases outside the gene matches. There are 15 residues in the CDR3. CDR1 and CDR2 from the germline V gene are WSHSY and SAAADI. The CDR3 loop is CASSEIGDSQETQYF. The DNA for the CDR3 is TGCGCCAGCAGTGAGATTGGGGACAGCCAAGAGACCCAGTACTTC.

The V and J genes are TRBV5-1 and TRBJ1-2; 7 bases agree with TRBD1. This CDR3 comprises 13 residues. CDR1 is SGHRS and CDR2 is YFSETQ in the germline V gene. V shed 4 bases, J shed 8 bases, and the junction held 8 bases outside the gene matches. The CDR3 protein is CASSPRQGAGYTF. The CDR3 nucleotides read TGCGCCAGCAGCCCCCGACAGGGCGCGGGCTACACCTTC.

A word on this clone: One end of the junction varies from germline; a read error may be responsible. The genes are TRBV18 and TRBJ2-5; possibly TRBD1 or TRBD2 for D (5 bases each). The CDR3 length is 12 residues. In germline, CDR1 is KGHSH, CDR2 LQKENI. The CDR3 nucleotides are TGTGCCAGCTCAACACCTCTGGGGGCCCAGTACTTC. It codes for CASSTPLGAQYF.

V is TRBV18 and J is TRBJ2-7; 7 positions match TRBD1. The ends lost 6 bases at V and 2 bases at J; junction bases unmatched: 10. The CDR3 extends over 15 amino acids. Germline CDR1 and CDR2: KGHSH and LQKENI. CDR3 loop: CASSLGQESTYEQYF. CDR3 DNA: TGTGCCAGCTCCCTCGGACAGGAGTCAACCTACGAGCAGTACTTC.

V is TRBV15 and J is TRBJ2-7, with D perhaps matching TRBD1 or TRBD2 (5 bases each). The V end lost 4 bases, the J end lost 7 bases, and 14 bases lay between the germline ends. CDR3 length: 13 residues. Germline V gene sequence: CDR1 LNHNV, CDR2 YYDKDF (reference sequence). Here the CDR3 DNA reads TGTGCCACCAGCACCGGGACGGCGGGTGAGCAGTACTTC. Protein product: CATSTGTAGEQYF.

The chain is built from TRBV5-1 and TRBJ2-3; D may be TRBD1 (5 bases). Germline V gives CDR1 SGHRS, CDR2 YFSETQ. The CDR3 contains 13 residues. V gave up 7 bases and J gave up 3 bases, with 12 bases separating them. Written as DNA, the CDR3 is TGCGCCAGCCAGCTGGGGCCTACAGATACGCAGTATTTT. Translation gives CASQLGPTDTQYF.

The V gene is TRBV2, the J gene TRBJ1-5, with unresolved D. Germline V lookup: CDR1 SNHLY, CDR2 FYNNEI. Trimming pared 3 bases from V and 4 bases from J, leaving 7 bases between. CDR3 length equals 13 residues. This chain's CDR3 is CASSDFINQPQHF. CDR3 in DNA: TGTGCCAGCAGTGACTTTATTAATCAGCCCCAGCATTTT.

For this clone: This CDR3 is also generated by other DNA sequences in the sample. This rearrangement joins TRBV5-4 to TRBJ2-2, with no clear D. The CDR3 runs to 14 residues. The germline gives CDR1 SGHNT, CDR2 YYREEE (reference sequence). Trimming took 0 bases from V and 3 from J, leaving 6 bases between them. The CDR3 coding sequence is TGTGCCAGCAGCTTGGGATGGGACACCGGGGAGCTGTTTTTT. It is translated as CASSLGWDTGELFF. Supplemented by reference TRBV5-4 and TRBJ2-2, the full variable domain reads ETGVTQSPTHLIKTRGQQVTLRCSSQSGHNTVSWYQQALGQGPQFIFQYYREEENGRGNFPPRFSGLQFPNYSSELNVNALELDDSALYLCASSLGWDTGELFFGEGSRLTVL.

The V call is TRBV6-1, the J call TRBJ1-2; D is undetermined. Looked up from germline, CDR1 is MNHNS and CDR2 is SASEGT. The V gene lost 3 bases and the J gene lost 8 bases, with 16 bases spanning the gap. This CDR3 contains 14 residues. The CDR3, as DNA: TGTGCCAGCAGTGATTTTCTATTGGCGCGGGGCTACACCTTC. Its protein product is CASSDFLLARGYTF.

The chain employs TRBV10-1 and TRBJ1-6; D not certain. Trimming removed 3 bases at V and 0 bases at J, with 3 bases between. The CDR3 is made up of 14 amino acids. Per germline, CDR1 WNHNN and CDR2 SYGVQD (reference sequence). This CDR3 is CASSDSSYNSPLHF. Here the CDR3 DNA reads TGCGCCAGCAGTGATAGCTCCTATAATTCACCCCTCCACTTT.

This clone was seen a handful of times. This sequence joins TRBV21-1 and TRBJ1-5. TRBV21-1 is described as a pseudogene. The CDR3 spans 15 residues. The CDR3 loop reads CASSPPASDDQPQHF. The CDR3 nucleotides are TGTGCCAGCAGCCCCCCCGCCAGCGACGATCAGCCCCAGCATTTT.

The chain employs TRBV6-4 and TRBJ2-7, with D unclear. V lost 3 bases and J 2 bases, leaving 11 bases between the germline ends. Germline lookup yields CDR1 MRHNA and CDR2 SNTAGT. There are 14 residues in the CDR3. CDR3 bases: TGTGCCAGCAGTGAATATAGGACCACCTACGAGCAGTACTTC. Protein: CASSEYRTTYEQYF.

The genes are TRBV21-1 and TRBJ2-5; TRBD1, as called in the table, went unchecked against the DNA. The J call may be in error: the DNA end matches TRBJ2-7 better. TRBV21-1 is classified as a pseudogene. CDR3 length: 14 amino acids. CDR3 protein: CEASFWTTPYEQYF. The CDR3 DNA follows: TGTGAAGCAAGTTTCTGGACAACCCCCTACGAGCAGTACTTC.

V is TRBV6-5 and J is TRBJ2-7, with 8 bases fitting TRBD1. Germline CDR1 reads MNHEY; CDR2 reads SVGAGI. This CDR3 contains 15 residues. Germline trimming cut 4 bases from V and 3 bases from J; bases unmatched to any gene: 8. In DNA, the CDR3 is TGTGCCAGCAGTTTACAACCGGGACAGGACTACGAGCAGTACTTC. Translating gives CASSLQPGQDYEQYF.

J is TRBJ2-7 and V is TRBV4-2; D is unresolved. From germline, CDR1 is LGHNA and CDR2 YNFKEQ. The CDR3 totals 14 residues. The V gene lost 4 bases and the J gene lost 3 bases, with 13 bases spanning the gap. The CDR3: CASSPTARLYEQYF. DNA for the CDR3: TGTGCCAGCAGCCCTACGGCTAGGCTCTACGAGCAGTACTTC.

The chain employs TRBV5-1 and TRBJ2-7; D is ambiguous. CDR1 and CDR2 from the germline V gene are SGHRS and YFSETQ. The CDR3 sequence is 13 residues long. With 5 bases removed from V and 0 bases from J, the gap between germline ends came to 9 bases. CDR3 region: CASSPGFSYEQYF. DNA of the CDR3: TGCGCCAGCAGTCCGGGCTTCTCCTACGAGCAGTACTTC.

The rearrangement joins TRBV4-3 to TRBJ2-5; D gene unclear. The germline CDR1 and CDR2 sequences are LGHNA and YSLEER. The CDR3 contains 12 residues. V was clipped by 0 bases and J by 6 bases, with 5 bases between them. The CDR3 sequence: CASSQDWKTQYF. CDR3 in DNA: TGCGCCAGCAGCCAAGATTGGAAGACCCAGTACTTC.

Concerning this clone: Other nucleotide sequences in the sample specify the same CDR3. The CDR3 DNA reads TGTGCCAGCTCACCTCCCCCTGGGTACGAGCAGTACTTC. Protein: CASSPPPGYEQYF. This chain links TRBV18 with TRBJ2-7; no reliable D call. The CDR3 runs 13 residues. Germline V gene lookup returns CDR1 KGHSH and CDR2 LQKENI. V lost 3 bases and J 4 bases, leaving 10 bases between the germline ends. Full variable domain (outside the CDR3, taken from reference TRBV18 and TRBJ2-7): NAGVMQNPRHLVRRRGQEARLRCSPMKGHSHVYWYRQLPEEGLKFMVYLQKENIIDESGMPKERFSAEFPKEGPSILRIQQVVRGDSAAYFCASSPPPGYEQYFGPGTRLTVT.

J is TRBJ2-7 and V is TRBV5-1; D is possibly TRBD2 (6 bases). There are 13 residues in the CDR3. Germline-derived CDR1 and CDR2 are SGHRS and YFSETQ. The V and J ends lost 5 bases and 4 bases respectively, with 13 bases between them. The CDR3 protein is CASREGPPYEQYF. As DNA, the CDR3 is TGCGCCAGCAGGGAGGGGCCGCCGTACGAGCAGTACTTC.

The chain links TRBV10-3 to TRBJ2-7; 7 bases fit TRBD2. The CDR3 consists of 13 residues. The J segment lost 4 bases and the V segment lost 7 bases, leaving 7 bases of the junction unmatched. CDR1 is ENHRY and CDR2 is SYGVKD in the germline V gene. CDR3 residues: CAIKGGYLYEQYF. The DNA for the CDR3 is TGTGCCATCAAGGGAGGGTACCTTTACGAGCAGTACTTC.

This chain links TRBV2 with TRBJ2-5, with TRBD2 identical over 9 bases. Trimming removed 9 bases from V and 1 base from J; junction bases left unmatched: 3. This CDR3 has 13 amino acids. Looked up from germline, CDR1 is SNHLY and CDR2 is FYNNEI. Written as DNA, the CDR3 is TGTGCCAGAGCGGGGGGTCTCCAAGAGACCCAGTACTTC. Encoded protein: CARAGGLQETQYF.

This chain connects TRBV19 to TRBJ1-1; 8 bases fit TRBD1. CDR1 is LNHDA and CDR2 is SQIVND in the germline V gene (reference sequence). CDR3 size: 15 residues. The trim removed 4 bases at V and 1 base at J, leaving 5 bases unmatched. The CDR3 DNA is TGTGCCAGTAGTACCCGGACAGGGACGAACACTGAAGCTTTCTTT. This gives the protein CASSTRTGTNTEAFF.

J is TRBJ2-5 and V is TRBV29-1; D unresolved. The germline V and J ends were trimmed by 4 bases and 2 bases, with 11 bases remaining between them. The CDR3 has 13 amino acids. Per the germline V gene, CDR1 is SQVTM and CDR2 is ANQGSEA. The DNA of the CDR3 is TGCAGCGTTGTAAGCCGGTTACAAGAGACCCAGTACTTC. Translating gives CSVVSRLQETQYF.